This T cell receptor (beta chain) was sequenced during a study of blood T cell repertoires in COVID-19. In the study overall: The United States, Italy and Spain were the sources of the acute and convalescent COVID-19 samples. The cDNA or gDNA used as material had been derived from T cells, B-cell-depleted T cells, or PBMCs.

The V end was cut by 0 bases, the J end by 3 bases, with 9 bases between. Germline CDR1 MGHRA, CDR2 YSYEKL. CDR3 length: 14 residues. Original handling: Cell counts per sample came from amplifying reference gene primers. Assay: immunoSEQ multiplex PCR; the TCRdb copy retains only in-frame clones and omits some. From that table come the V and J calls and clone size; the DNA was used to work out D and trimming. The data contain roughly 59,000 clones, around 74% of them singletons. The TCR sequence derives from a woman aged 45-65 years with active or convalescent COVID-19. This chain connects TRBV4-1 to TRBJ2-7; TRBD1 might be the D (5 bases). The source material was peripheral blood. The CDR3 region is CASSQDQTVYEQYF. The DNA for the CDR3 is TGCGCCAGCAGCCAAGACCAGACAGTCTACGAGCAGTACTTC.